This TCR beta chain was sequenced during a study of T cells in Graves' hyperthyroidism and ophthalmopathy. Study results and limitations: Progression to ophthalmopathy was predicted a median of approximately 6.4 months early. Most clonotypes expanded in the thyroid (above 0.001) were also present in blood.

Germline V gives CDR1 DFQATT, CDR2 SNEGSKA (reference sequence). The CDR3 is made up of 13 amino acids. Between the trimmed V and J ends, which lost 1 base and 3 bases, there was a span of 9 bases. TCR beta CDR3 sequences were amplified from RNA transcripts. When the TCR CDR3 underwent first-round RT-PCR, the HTBI primer set was used. MiXCR, run by TCRdb on the multiplex PCR reads, gives a single entry per CDR3 protein. The data show about 250,000 distinct CDR3 sequences, around 25% seen once. This clonotype was counted ten times or more. Its antigen is still unknown. Uncontrolled infection, other autoimmune disease, pregnancy or lactation excluded patients. Over 9 ml of fresh peripheral blood supplied the PBMCs.

Sequencing was performed on blood. V usage is TRBV20-1 and J usage is TRBJ2-5; D remains unclear. The receptor's source is a woman between 40 and 50 years old with Graves' ophthalmopathy. CDR3 protein: CSARGKSKETQYF. The CDR3 coding sequence is TGCAGTGCTAGAGGAAAATCGAAAGAGACCCAGTACTTC.